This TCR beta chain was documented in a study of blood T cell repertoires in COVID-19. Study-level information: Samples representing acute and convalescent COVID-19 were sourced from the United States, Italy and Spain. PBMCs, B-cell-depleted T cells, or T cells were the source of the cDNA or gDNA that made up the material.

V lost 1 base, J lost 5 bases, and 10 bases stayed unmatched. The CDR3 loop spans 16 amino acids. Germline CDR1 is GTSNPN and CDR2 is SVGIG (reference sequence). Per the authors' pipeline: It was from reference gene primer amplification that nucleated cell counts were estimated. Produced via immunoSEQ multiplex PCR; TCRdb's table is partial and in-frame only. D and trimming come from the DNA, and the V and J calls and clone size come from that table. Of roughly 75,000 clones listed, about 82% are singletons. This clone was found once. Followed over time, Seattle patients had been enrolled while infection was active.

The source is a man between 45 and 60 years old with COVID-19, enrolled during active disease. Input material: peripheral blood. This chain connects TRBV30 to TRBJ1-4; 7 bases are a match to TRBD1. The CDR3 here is CAWSEGWGQSNEKLFF. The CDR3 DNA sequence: TGTGCCTGGAGTGAAGGGTGGGGACAGTCAAATGAAAAACTGTTTTTT.